This is a list of T cell receptor beta chains from one sample in a study of cytomegalovirus exposure and HLA in healthy donors. The repertoire was sequenced with immunoSEQ multiplex PCR; TCRdb's copy has only in-frame clones and lacks some. This sample has about 130,000 clones, with over 75% found just once. The sample taken for sequencing was PBMCs. These receptors were obtained from a man younger than 40 in good health and CMV-seronegative. CDR3s include the opening cysteine and the closing phenylalanine or tryptophan. Each record gives: clone size, D gene, J gene, V gene, CDR3 protein, CDR3 DNA. The D gene is left open where the match is weak. Part of the rows lack a size; the others show once, few, many or a class for expanded clones.

clone_size: few; d_call: .; j_call: TRBJ2-5; v_call: TRBV7-9; cdr3_aa: CASSSGNSGSQETQYF; cdr3_nt: TGTGCCAGCAGTTCCGGGAATAGCGGCTCACAAGAGACCCAGTACTTC
clone_size: .; d_call: .; j_call: TRBJ1-1; v_call: TRBV7-2; cdr3_aa: CASSQGTEAFF; cdr3_nt: TGTGCCAGCAGCCAGGGCACTGAAGCTTTCTTT
clone_size: .; d_call: TRBD1; j_call: TRBJ1-5; v_call: TRBV28; cdr3_aa: CASSSPRDREQHF; cdr3_nt: TGTGCCAGCAGTTCCCCTAGGGACAGGGAACAGCATTTT
clone_size: once; d_call: .; j_call: TRBJ1-1; v_call: TRBV27; cdr3_aa: CATRRGARGNTEAFF; cdr3_nt: TGTGCCACCCGGCGGGGGGCGCGAGGGAACACTGAAGCTTTCTTT
clone_size: .; d_call: TRBD2; j_call: TRBJ2-7; v_call: TRBV9; cdr3_aa: CASSVEASGIYEQYF; cdr3_nt: TGTGCCAGCAGCGTAGAAGCTAGCGGGATCTACGAGCAGTACTTC
clone_size: .; d_call: .; j_call: TRBJ2-5; v_call: TRBV10-1; cdr3_aa: CARRAAGQETQYF; cdr3_nt: TGCGCCAGACGGGCTGCGGGGCAAGAGACCCAGTACTTC
clone_size: .; d_call: TRBD2; j_call: TRBJ2-3; v_call: TRBV6-4; cdr3_aa: CASSAGGGTDTQYF; cdr3_nt: TGTGCCAGCAGTGCCGGGGGGGGCACAGATACGCAGTATTTT
clone_size: few; d_call: .; j_call: TRBJ2-5; v_call: TRBV11-2; cdr3_aa: CASSSPFSLEQETQYF; cdr3_nt: TGTGCCAGCAGCTCCCCTTTTAGCCTCGAGCAAGAGACCCAGTACTTC
clone_size: .; d_call: .; j_call: TRBJ2-7; v_call: TRBV2; cdr3_aa: CASSDSRDRGEQYF; cdr3_nt: TGTGCCAGCAGTGATTCTAGAGACAGAGGAGAGCAGTACTTC
clone_size: .; d_call: TRBD2; j_call: TRBJ2-1; v_call: TRBV4-2; cdr3_aa: CASSSKGTSEEQFF; cdr3_nt: TGTGCCAGCAGCTCCAAAGGGACTAGCGAGGAGCAGTTCTTC
clone_size: .; d_call: .; j_call: TRBJ2-5; v_call: TRBV7-9; cdr3_aa: CASSPVGFGETQYF; cdr3_nt: TGTGCCAGCAGCCCCGTTGGGTTCGGGGAGACCCAGTACTTC
clone_size: once; d_call: .; j_call: TRBJ2-7; v_call: TRBV6-6; cdr3_aa: CASSYSRTATYEQYF; cdr3_nt: TGTGCCAGCAGTTACAGTCGGACAGCAACCTACGAGCAGTACTTC
clone_size: .; d_call: .; j_call: TRBJ1-2; v_call: TRBV7-9; cdr3_aa: CASSLDTPNYGYTF; cdr3_nt: TGTGCCAGCAGCTTAGACACCCCTAACTATGGCTACACCTTC
clone_size: .; d_call: TRBD2; j_call: TRBJ2-5; v_call: TRBV18; cdr3_aa: CASSRAGDPQETQYF; cdr3_nt: TGTGCCAGCTCGCGAGCGGGAGACCCCCAAGAGACCCAGTACTTC
clone_size: .; d_call: TRBD2; j_call: TRBJ2-1; v_call: TRBV5-1; cdr3_aa: CASSLGLAGSYNEQFF; cdr3_nt: TGCGCCAGCAGCTTAGGACTAGCGGGTTCCTACAATGAGCAGTTCTTC